This T cell receptor (beta chain) appears in the sequencing data of a study of cytomegalovirus exposure and HLA in healthy donors. For the study at large: An earlier analysis found fewer than 120 million unique TCR beta sequences from 200 million or so T cells. Study-wide results and caveats: Cytomegalovirus-associated status was assigned to more than 150 TCR beta chains. There were some V segments, including TRBV6-2 and TRBV6-3, excluded as indistinguishable.

The sample holds one count of this clone. Antigen: not known. The CDR3 totals 14 residues. Trimming cost V 6 bases and J 6 bases; bases outside gene matches: 5. Per germline, CDR1 MDHEN and CDR2 SYDVKM. The PCR made use of 60 Vbeta and 13 Jbeta primers. Source study methods: In a later analysis, tens of millions of unique TCR beta chains included roughly 11 million shared by two or more donors. Produced via immunoSEQ multiplex PCR; TCRdb's table is partial and in-frame only. The DNA gave D and trimming, while V, J and clone size come from that table. The sample contains roughly 150,000 clones, over 65% of which appear only once.

The TCR sequence derives from a man aged 18 to 30 in good health and CMV-seropositive. Sequencing was performed on PBMCs. This chain uses TRBV28 with TRBJ1-6; 7 bases fit TRBD1. Here the CDR3 reads CASSLGQSNSPLHF. In DNA, the CDR3 is TGTGCCAGCAGCCTGGGACAGAGTAATTCACCCCTCCACTTT.